Below, 27 T cell receptor beta chains from the same sample are listed, as sequenced in a study of T-cell reconstitution after alpha-beta-depleted transplantation in children. Unique molecular identifiers were incorporated during preparation of the TCRbeta library. From the PCR reads, TCRdb called clonotypes with MiXCR, one entry per CDR3 protein. This table has 500,000 or so distinct CDR3 sequences, about an eighth appearing once. This specimen was PBMCs, mostly from graft donor cells, taken 180 days after TCRalphabeta/CD19-depleted stem cell transplant. The receptor source for this set is a female patient under 10 years old who had a stem cell transplant for aplastic anemia, so the T cells may come from the graft donor.

The chain joins TRBV12-3 or TRBV12-4 to TRBJ1-2, with TRBD1 as a possible D gene (6 bases). The germline V and J ends were trimmed by 6 bases and 4 bases, with 12 bases remaining between them. The CDR3 sequence is 13 residues long. This CDR3 is CASSLGQPYGYTF. In DNA form, the CDR3 reads TGTGCCAGCAGCCTAGGACAGCCCTATGGCTACACCTTC.

Ten or more counts support this clonotype. The rearrangement links TRBV7-8 to TRBJ2-3; no definite D call. Per the germline V gene, CDR1 is SGHVS and CDR2 is FQNEAQ. The CDR3 covers 15 residues. With 5 bases removed from V and 8 bases from J, the gap between germline ends came to 20 bases. The DNA for the CDR3 is TGTGCCAGCAGCCATACCCGGTCGAACCCTGCTACGCAGTATTTT. It encodes CASSHTRSNPATQYF.

A note on this clonotype: A junction boundary mismatches the germline segment, possibly from a read error. The chain links TRBV9 to TRBJ2-7, with D possibly called TRBD1 or TRBD2 (7 bases each). Germline V gene data show CDR1 as SGDLS and CDR2 as YYNGEE. The CDR3 loop spans 13 amino acids. Here the CDR3 DNA reads TGTGCCAGCAGCGCCCAGGGGGGGTACGGGCAGTACTTC. Encoded protein: CASSAQGGYGQYF.

This clonotype appeared a few times. This rearrangement joins TRBV6-5 to TRBJ1-1; a weak D match, TRBD1 (5 bases). V shed 3 bases and J shed 1 base, with 18 bases lying between them. Germline V CDR1 and CDR2: MNHEY, SVGAGI. The CDR3 is 17 residues long. CDR3 sequence (DNA): TGTGCCAGCAGTTATAGGGGTAAGGTGAGGGAGAACACTGAAGCTTTCTTT. Its protein product is CASSYRGKVRENTEAFF.

This clonotype was recorded a few times. The chain carries TRBV7-3 and TRBJ1-1, with a tentative D call TRBD1 (5 bases). The germline V and J ends were trimmed by 5 bases and 0 bases, with 13 bases remaining between them. The CDR3 spans 15 residues. Germline assignment: CDR1 SGHTA and CDR2 FQGTGA. The CDR3 nucleotides are TGTGCCAGCAGCAAAGGCCGGGGGATGAACACTGAAGCTTTCTTT. Translated: CASSKGRGMNTEAFF.

Comment on this clonotype: Given a much more abundant clone one base away, this may be a read error. This rearrangement joins TRBV20-1 to TRBJ1-1; 7 bases map to TRBD1. Germline assignment: CDR1 DFQATT and CDR2 SNEGSKA (reference sequence). CDR3 length: 12 residues. The CDR3 region is CRARGGTVEAFF. The CDR3 region has the DNA TGCCGTGCTAGAGGGGGGACAGTTGAAGCTTTCTTT.

This clonotype was observed a few times. The genes are TRBV29-1 and TRBJ2-5; D unresolved. V shed 5 bases and J shed 4 bases, with 20 bases lying between them. CDR1 and CDR2 from the germline V gene are SQVTM and ANQGSEA. This CDR3 has 15 residues. The CDR3 bases are TGCAGCGTTCATGCTGCCCCCTCGTTGGGAGAGACCCAGTACTTC. The encoded protein is CSVHAAPSLGETQYF.

The gene calls are TRBV28 and TRBJ2-2; tentative D call: TRBD2 (6 bases). The CDR3 contains 15 residues. V gave up 3 bases and J gave up 2 bases, with 10 bases separating them. Germline values: CDR1 MDHEN, CDR2 SYDVKM. CDR3 amino acids: CASSFRLDNTGELFF. Here the CDR3 DNA reads TGTGCCAGCAGTTTTAGACTAGACAACACCGGGGAGCTGTTTTTT.

This clonotype was observed a few times. CDR3 protein: CATSRTSGRVTDTQYF. Written as DNA, the CDR3 is TGTGCCACCAGCCGAACTAGCGGGAGGGTTACAGATACGCAGTATTTT. The gene calls are TRBV15 and TRBJ2-3, with 13 bases that match TRBD2. With V trimmed by 5 bases and J by 3 bases, 5 bases remained unmatched. Germline CDR1 LNHNV, CDR2 YYDKDF (reference sequence). The CDR3 covers 16 residues.

This clonotype has more than one count but fewer than ten. The chain joins TRBV6-2 or TRBV6-3 to TRBJ2-1; TRBD1 matches at 7 bases. Trimming at V came to 6 bases and at J to 9 bases, leaving 11 bases not matched to a gene. Germline CDR1 MNHEY, CDR2 SVGEGT. There are 14 residues in the CDR3. The CDR3 region is CASRENRGLSEQFF. CDR3 bases: TGTGCCAGCAGGGAGAACAGGGGCCTTTCTGAGCAGTTCTTC.

On this clonotype: The junction shows a germline mismatch at one end, possibly a read error. The V and J genes are TRBV5-6 and TRBJ2-1; 9 nucleotides match TRBD1. Germline-derived CDR1 and CDR2 are SGHDT and YYEEEE. The CDR3 spans 16 residues. The CDR3 here is CAISPGTGWIHNEQFF. CDR3 coding DNA: TGTGCCATCAGCCCGGGGACAGGGTGGATCCACAATGAGCAGTTCTTC.

The chain joins TRBV7-8 to TRBJ2-5; TRBD1 matches 8 bases. V gave up 2 bases and J gave up 2 bases; unmatched junction bases: 4. CDR3 length equals 15 residues. Germline V lookup: CDR1 SGHVS, CDR2 FQNEAQ. The CDR3 DNA reads TGTGCCAGCAGCTTATTCTACAGGGGGCAAGAGACCCAGTACTTC. Protein sequence: CASSLFYRGQETQYF.

This clonotype was seen more than once but under ten times. This chain connects TRBV29-1 to TRBJ2-5; D not certain. The CDR3 totals 14 residues. Germline-derived CDR1 and CDR2 are SQVTM and ANQGSEA. V shed 3 bases and J shed 2 bases, with 13 bases lying between them. For the CDR3, the DNA is TGCAGCGTTGAGAGTCCCCTTGTTCAAGAGACCCAGTACTTC. It yields the protein CSVESPLVQETQYF.

This clonotype turned up a few times. The V and J genes are TRBV9 and TRBJ2-1; 12 nucleotides align to TRBD2. The V gene end was trimmed by 3 bases and the J gene end by 7 bases; junction bases not matched to a gene: 8. The CDR3 has 16 residues. Germline CDR1 reads SGDLS; CDR2 reads YYNGEE. In DNA form, the CDR3 reads TGTGCCAGCAGCGAAGGATGGACTAGCGGGAATAATGAGCAGTTCTTC. The encoded protein is CASSEGWTSGNNEQFF.

The chain combines TRBV3-1 with TRBJ2-7, with 7 bases aligning to TRBD1. The germline V gene encodes CDR1 LGHDT and CDR2 YNNKEL (reference sequence). The CDR3 is made up of 13 amino acids. The trim removed 2 bases at V and 6 bases at J, leaving 4 bases unmatched. For the CDR3, the DNA is TGTGCCAGCAGCCAAAAGACAGGGAGCGAGCAGTACTTC. Translated: CASSQKTGSEQYF.

The CDR3 loop reads CASSYLGLGQFF. CDR3 nucleotide sequence: TGTGCCAGCAGTTACCTCGGTTTGGGGCAGTTCTTC. The chain couples TRBV28 to TRBJ2-1; unclear D gene. The V end lost 4 bases, the J end lost 12 bases, and 13 bases lay between the germline ends. Germline-derived CDR1 and CDR2 are MDHEN and SYDVKM. CDR3 size: 12 residues.

The chain uses TRBV7-2 and TRBJ1-2, with D hard to call. Trimming took off 0 bases at V and 6 bases at J, with 8 bases between the two ends. This CDR3 comprises 13 residues. Germline V gene sequence: CDR1 SGHTA, CDR2 FQGNSA. CDR3 in amino acids: CASSLAGLDGYTF. CDR3 coding DNA: TGTGCCAGCAGCTTAGCTGGGCTCGATGGCTACACCTTC.

This clonotype was seen a single time. The chain is built from TRBV7-2 and TRBJ1-2, with D uncertain. Germline loops: CDR1 SGHTA, CDR2 FQGNSA. This CDR3 spans 16 amino acids. The V end was cut by 1 base, the J end by 2 bases, with 14 bases between. The chain's CDR3 is CASSLVTVRRNYGYTF. CDR3 in DNA: TGTGCCAGCAGCTTAGTAACGGTCCGCCGAAACTATGGCTACACCTTC.

This clonotype appeared a few times. This chain joins TRBV7-2 and TRBJ2-5, with D tentatively TRBD1 (5 bases). Germline values: CDR1 SGHTA, CDR2 FQGNSA. The CDR3 covers 17 residues. V lost 2 bases, J lost 1 base, and 17 bases lay in between. CDR3 in DNA: TGTGCCAGCAGCTTATCCCCCAGGGCCGTGGGCCAAGAGACCCAGTACTTC. It yields the protein CASSLSPRAVGQETQYF.

In this sample, this clonotype turned up many times. This chain uses TRBV6-1 with TRBJ2-3; 7 bases are a match to TRBD2. Germline V gives CDR1 MNHNS, CDR2 SASEGT. Unmatched junction bases numbered 9, after V lost 4 bases and J lost 2 bases. CDR3 size: 16 residues. In DNA, the CDR3 is TGTGCCAGCAGTGCGAAGCGGGATAGGCCCACAGATACGCAGTATTTT. Translating it yields CASSAKRDRPTDTQYF.

The V call is TRBV18, the J call TRBJ1-2; TRBD1 is a possible D gene (5 bases). CDR1 and CDR2 (germline): KGHSH, LQKENI. The CDR3 is made up of 12 amino acids. Trimming shortened V by 2 bases and J by 7 bases, and 8 bases separated the two germline ends. CDR3 nucleotide sequence: TGTGCCAGCTCACCAATCGGGGGTGGCTACACCTTC. Protein product: CASSPIGGGYTF.

This clonotype was observed a handful of times. The genes are TRBV6-1 and TRBJ2-7; weak D call: TRBD1 (5 bases). CDR3 length: 12 residues. Trimming took 8 bases from V and 2 from J, leaving 10 bases between them. Germline CDR1 MNHNS, CDR2 SASEGT. CDR3 region: CASEQGPYEQYV. CDR3 in DNA: TGTGCCAGCGAGCAGGGCCCCTACGAGCAGTACGTC.

V usage is TRBV28 and J usage is TRBJ2-7; TRBD1 might be the D (5 bases). CDR1 is MDHEN and CDR2 is SYDVKM in the germline V gene. Trimming took 6 bases from V and 7 from J, leaving 13 bases between them. This CDR3 region has 12 residues. CDR3 amino acids: CASRRWGQEQYF. DNA of the CDR3: TGTGCCAGCAGAAGGTGGGGCCAGGAGCAGTACTTC.

This clonotype was counted a single time. The rearrangement joins TRBV5-6 to TRBJ1-2; TRBD1 might be the D (6 bases). V was shortened by 3 bases and J by 3 bases, with 18 bases between the two germline ends. Germline V gene data show CDR1 as SGHDT and CDR2 as YYEEEE. The CDR3 has 16 amino acids. CDR3 DNA: TGTGCCAGCAGCTCGCCCCACTGGGACAACCACTATGGCTACACCTTC. It encodes CASSSPHWDNHYGYTF. Based on the CDR3 plus reference TRBV5-6 and TRBJ1-2, the full variable domain is DAGVTQSPTHLIKTRGQQVTLRCSPKSGHDTVSWYQQALGQGPQFIFQYYEEEERQRGNFPDRFSGHQFPNYSSELNVNALLLGDSALYLCASSSPHWDNHYGYTFGSGTRLTVV.

The chain couples TRBV29-1 to TRBJ2-7; 9 nucleotides align to TRBD2. V gave up 4 bases and J gave up 1 base; unmatched junction bases: 8. CDR3 length: 15 residues. Germline V gives CDR1 SQVTM, CDR2 ANQGSEA. The CDR3 here is CSVGGRAGGSYEQYF. In nucleotides, the CDR3 is TGCAGCGTTGGCGGGAGGGCCGGGGGATCCTACGAGCAGTACTTC.

This rearrangement joins TRBV19 to TRBJ1-1; D call uncertain. The CDR3 is made up of 14 amino acids. Trimming took 1 base from V and 1 from J, leaving 7 bases between them. Germline assignment: CDR1 LNHDA and CDR2 SQIVND (reference sequence). The CDR3 sequence is CASSIGGKNTEAFF. The DNA for the CDR3 is TGTGCCAGTAGTATAGGAGGCAAGAACACTGAAGCTTTCTTT.

This clonotype was found a few times. This chain uses TRBV5-1 with TRBJ2-5; D is unresolved. This CDR3 has 14 residues. Germline CDR1 is SGHRS and CDR2 is YFSETQ. V lost 0 bases, J lost 3 bases, and 9 bases lay in between. The CDR3 DNA reads TGCGCCAGCAGCTTGGGCGGCGGAGAAGAGACCCAGTACTTC. Encoded protein: CASSLGGGEETQYF.